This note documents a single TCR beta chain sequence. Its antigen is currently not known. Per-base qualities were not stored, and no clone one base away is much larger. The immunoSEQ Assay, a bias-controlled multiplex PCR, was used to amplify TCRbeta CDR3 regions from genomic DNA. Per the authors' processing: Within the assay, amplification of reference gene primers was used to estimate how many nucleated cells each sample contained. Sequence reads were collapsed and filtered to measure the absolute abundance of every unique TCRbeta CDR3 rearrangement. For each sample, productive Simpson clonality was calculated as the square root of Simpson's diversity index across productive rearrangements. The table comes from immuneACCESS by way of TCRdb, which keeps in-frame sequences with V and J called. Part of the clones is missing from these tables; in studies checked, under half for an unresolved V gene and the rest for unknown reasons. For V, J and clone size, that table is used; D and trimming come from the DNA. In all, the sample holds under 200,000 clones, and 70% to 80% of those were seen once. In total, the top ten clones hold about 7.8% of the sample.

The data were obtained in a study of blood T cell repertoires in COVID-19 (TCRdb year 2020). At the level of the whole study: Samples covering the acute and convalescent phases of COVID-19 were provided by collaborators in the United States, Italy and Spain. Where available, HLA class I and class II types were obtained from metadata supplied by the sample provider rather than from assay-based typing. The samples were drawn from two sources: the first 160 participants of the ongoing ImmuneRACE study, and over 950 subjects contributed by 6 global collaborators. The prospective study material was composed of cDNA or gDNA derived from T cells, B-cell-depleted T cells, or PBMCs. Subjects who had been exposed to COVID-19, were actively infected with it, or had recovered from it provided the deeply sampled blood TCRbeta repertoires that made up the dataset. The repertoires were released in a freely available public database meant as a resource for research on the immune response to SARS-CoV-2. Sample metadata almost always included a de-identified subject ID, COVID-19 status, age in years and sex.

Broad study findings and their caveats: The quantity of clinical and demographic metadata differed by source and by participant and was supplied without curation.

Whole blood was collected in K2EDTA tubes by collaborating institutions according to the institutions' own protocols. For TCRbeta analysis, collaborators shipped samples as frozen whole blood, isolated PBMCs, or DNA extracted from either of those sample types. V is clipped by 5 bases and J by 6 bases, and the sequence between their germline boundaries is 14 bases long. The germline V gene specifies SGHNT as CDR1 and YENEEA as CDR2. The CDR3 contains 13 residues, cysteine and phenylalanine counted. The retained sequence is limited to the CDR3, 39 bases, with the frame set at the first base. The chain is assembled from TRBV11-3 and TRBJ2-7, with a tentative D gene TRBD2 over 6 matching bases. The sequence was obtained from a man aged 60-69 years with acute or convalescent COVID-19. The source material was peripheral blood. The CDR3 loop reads CASSAGTSSEQYF. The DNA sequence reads TGTGCCAGCAGCGCAGGGACTTCGAGCGAGCAGTACTTC. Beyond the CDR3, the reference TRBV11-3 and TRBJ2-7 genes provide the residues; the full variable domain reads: EAGVVQSPRYKIIEKKQPVAFWCNPISGHNTLYWYLQNLGQGPELLIRYENEEAVDDSQLPKDRFSAERLKGVDSTLKIQPAELGDSAVYLCASSAGTSSEQYFGPGTRLTVT.